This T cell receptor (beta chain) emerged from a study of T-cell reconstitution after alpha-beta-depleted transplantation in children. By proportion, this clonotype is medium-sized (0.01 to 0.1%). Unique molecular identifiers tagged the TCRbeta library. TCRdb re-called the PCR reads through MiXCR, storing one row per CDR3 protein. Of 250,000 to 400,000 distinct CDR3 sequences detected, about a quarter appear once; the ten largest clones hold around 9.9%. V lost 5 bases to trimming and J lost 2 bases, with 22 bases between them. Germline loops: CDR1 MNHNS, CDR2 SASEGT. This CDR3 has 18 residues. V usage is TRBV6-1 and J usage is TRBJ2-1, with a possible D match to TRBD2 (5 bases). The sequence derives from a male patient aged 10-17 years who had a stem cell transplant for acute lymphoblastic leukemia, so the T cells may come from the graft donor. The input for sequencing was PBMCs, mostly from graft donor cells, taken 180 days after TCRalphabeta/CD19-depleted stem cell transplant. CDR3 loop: CASSQLEGGLRAYNEQFF. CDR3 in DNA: TGTGCCAGCAGTCAACTAGAGGGCGGACTGAGGGCCTACAATGAGCAGTTCTTC.